This T cell receptor beta chain appears in the sequencing data of a study of blood T cell repertoires in COVID-19. Profiling relied on immunoSEQ multiplex PCR, and the TCRdb table lists in-frame clones only, not all of them. The sample gives under 200,000 clones, approximately 81% of which show up once; about a sixth is in the top ten. V gave up 3 bases and J gave up 8 bases, with 11 bases separating them. CDR3 length equals 13 residues. Germline V gives CDR1 SGHTA, CDR2 FQGTGA. The source is a man in his fifties or sixties who had recovered from COVID-19. Sequencing was performed on PBMCs or T cells enriched from blood (not recorded which). This chain links TRBV7-3 with TRBJ2-1; possibly TRBD2 for D (6 bases). Written as DNA, the CDR3 is TGTGCCAGCAGCTTGGGGACTGAACATGAGCAGTTCTTC. Its protein product is CASSLGTEHEQFF.